A selection of T cell receptor beta chains follows, all from one sample in a study of T cells in Graves' hyperthyroidism and ophthalmopathy. One entry per CDR3 protein, called by TCRdb with MiXCR from the multiplex PCR reads. Among roughly 580,000 distinct CDR3 sequences listed, over 11% were seen once. Sequencing input: blood. These receptors all come from a young woman with Graves' hyperthyroidism that later progressed to Graves' ophthalmopathy. The conserved cysteine and the conserved F or W are not part of the CDR3 here. Each record gives: V gene, J gene, CDR3 length, CDR3 protein.

>TRBV5-1|TRBJ1-5|14
ASSLTGGGDNQPQH
>TRBV20-1|TRBJ1-2|12
SANPAGRDYGYT
>TRBV30|TRBJ2-1|8
AWSHREQF
>TRBV12-3/TRBV12-4|TRBJ2-3|9
ASSLQDTQY
>TRBV19|TRBJ2-7|13
ASSLGGGETYEQY
>TRBV5-1|TRBJ2-1|15
ASSSFVTSGTYNEQF
>TRBV6-2/TRBV6-3|TRBJ2-3|17
ASSYSTLHGTGSTDTQY
>TRBV6-5|TRBJ2-5|13
ASSYSAGSEETQY
>TRBV20-1|TRBJ2-1|13
SARSGLAGVDEQF
>TRBV12-5|TRBJ2-7|13
ASGSRGWARYEQY
>TRBV27|TRBJ2-3|14
ASSLLPSGTSDTQY
>TRBV6-1|TRBJ1-4|14
ASSEGRFATNEKLF
>TRBV6-1|TRBJ2-7|12
ASRTNTESYEQY
>TRBV30|TRBJ1-1|9
AWSVNREAF
>TRBV2|TRBJ1-3|12
ASKQGNSGNTIY
>TRBV27|TRBJ2-7|13
ASSPTGPYGPEQY
>TRBV11-2|TRBJ2-5|14
ASSLGGHSGGETQY
>TRBV11-2|TRBJ1-5|13
ASSQQGNSNQPQH
>TRBV4-1|TRBJ1-6|15
ASSQEEGGSYNSPLH
>TRBV30|TRBJ1-4|10
AAGDLNEKLF